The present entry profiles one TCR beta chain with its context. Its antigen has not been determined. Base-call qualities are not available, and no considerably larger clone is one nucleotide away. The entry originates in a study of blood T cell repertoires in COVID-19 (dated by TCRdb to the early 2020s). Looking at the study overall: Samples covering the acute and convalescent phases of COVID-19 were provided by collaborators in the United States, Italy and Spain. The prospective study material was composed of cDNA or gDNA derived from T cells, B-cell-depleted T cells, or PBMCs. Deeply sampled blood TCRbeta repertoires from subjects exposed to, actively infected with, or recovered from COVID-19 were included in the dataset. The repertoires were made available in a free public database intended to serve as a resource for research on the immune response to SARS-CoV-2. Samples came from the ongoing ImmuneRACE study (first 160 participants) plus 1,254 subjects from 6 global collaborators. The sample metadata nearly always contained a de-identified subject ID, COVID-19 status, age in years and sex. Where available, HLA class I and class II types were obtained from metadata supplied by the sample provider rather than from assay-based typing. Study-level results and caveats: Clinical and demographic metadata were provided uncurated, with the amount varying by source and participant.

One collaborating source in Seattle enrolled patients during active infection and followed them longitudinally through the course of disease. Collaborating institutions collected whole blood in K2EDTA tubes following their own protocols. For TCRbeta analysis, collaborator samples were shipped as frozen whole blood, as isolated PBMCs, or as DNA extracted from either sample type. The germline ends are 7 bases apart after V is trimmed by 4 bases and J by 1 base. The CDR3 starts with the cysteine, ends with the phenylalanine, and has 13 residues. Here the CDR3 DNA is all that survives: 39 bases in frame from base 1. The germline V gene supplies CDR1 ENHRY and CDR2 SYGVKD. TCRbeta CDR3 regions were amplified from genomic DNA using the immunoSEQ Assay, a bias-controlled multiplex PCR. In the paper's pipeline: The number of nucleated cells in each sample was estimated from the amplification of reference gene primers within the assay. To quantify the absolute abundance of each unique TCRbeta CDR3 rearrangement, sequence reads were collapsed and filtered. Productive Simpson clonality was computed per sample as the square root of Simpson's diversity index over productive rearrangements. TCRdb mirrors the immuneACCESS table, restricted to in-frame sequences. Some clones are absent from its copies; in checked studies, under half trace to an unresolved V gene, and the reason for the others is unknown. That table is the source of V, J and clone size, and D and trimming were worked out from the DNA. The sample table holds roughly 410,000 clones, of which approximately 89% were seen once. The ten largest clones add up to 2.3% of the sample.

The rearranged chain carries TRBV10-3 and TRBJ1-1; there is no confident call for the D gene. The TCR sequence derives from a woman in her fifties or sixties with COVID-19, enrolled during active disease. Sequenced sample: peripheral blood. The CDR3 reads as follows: CAISVGANTEAFF. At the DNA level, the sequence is TGTGCCATCAGTGTGGGCGCGAACACTGAAGCTTTCTTT.